This TCR beta chain was identified in a study of graft-versus-host responses after intestinal transplantation. Study details: Recipients obtained multivisceral, liver-intestinal, or isolated intestinal transplants.

The length of the CDR3 is 12 residues. Germline CDR1 and CDR2: SQVTM and ANQGSEA. To note about this clone: Its target is not known. A read error may account for a junction end that differs from germline.

Findings of the study overall: High graft-versus-host to host-versus-graft clonal ratios were seen in allografts of patients with graft-donor T cell macrochimerism.

Sequencing used immunoSEQ multiplex PCR; TCRdb keeps in-frame clones, though not all of them. The top ten clones hold roughly 0.2% of a sample with around 110,000 clones, about nine tenths of them seen once. J is TRBJ2-7 and V is TRBV29-1, with a tentative D call TRBD1 (6 bases). The sequencing here drew on unstimulated CD4+ T cells sorted from spleen or lymph node cells, taken before intestinal transplant. The source is a human donor who received an intestinal transplant. CDR3 in amino acids: CSVDRSPGEQHF. CDR3 DNA sequence: TGCAGCGTCGACAGGAGCCCCGGCGAGCAGCACTTC.